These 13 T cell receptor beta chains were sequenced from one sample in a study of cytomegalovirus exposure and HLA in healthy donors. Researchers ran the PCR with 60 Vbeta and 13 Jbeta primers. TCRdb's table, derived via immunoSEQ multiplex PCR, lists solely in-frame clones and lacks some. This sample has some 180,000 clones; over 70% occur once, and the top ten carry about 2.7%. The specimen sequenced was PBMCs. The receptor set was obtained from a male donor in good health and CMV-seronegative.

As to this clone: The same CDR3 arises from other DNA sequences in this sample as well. CDR3 in amino acids: CASRRQGDQPQHF. CDR3 bases: TGTGCCAGTAGGAGACAGGGGGATCAGCCCCAGCATTTT. V and J are TRBV27 and TRBJ1-5; 9 bases agree with TRBD1. Trimming at V came to 9 bases and at J to 5 bases, leaving 5 bases not matched to a gene. The germline V gene encodes CDR1 MNHEY and CDR2 SMNVEV (reference sequence). The CDR3 runs 13 residues.

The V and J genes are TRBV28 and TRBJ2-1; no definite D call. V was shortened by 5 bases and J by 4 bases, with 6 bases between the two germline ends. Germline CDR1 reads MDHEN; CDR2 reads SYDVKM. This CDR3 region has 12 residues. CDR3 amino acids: CASSKEYNEQFF. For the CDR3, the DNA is TGTGCCAGCAGTAAGGAGTACAATGAGCAGTTCTTC.

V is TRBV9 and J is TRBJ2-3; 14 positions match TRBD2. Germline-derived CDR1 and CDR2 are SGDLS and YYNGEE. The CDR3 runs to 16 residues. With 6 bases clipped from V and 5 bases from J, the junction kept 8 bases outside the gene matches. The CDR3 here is CASTKGLAGDIDTQYF. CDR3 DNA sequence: TGTGCCAGCACCAAGGGACTAGCGGGGGATATAGATACGCAGTATTTT. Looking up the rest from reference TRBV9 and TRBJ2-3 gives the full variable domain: DSGVTQTPKHLITATGQRVTLRCSPRSGDLSVYWYQQSLDQGLQFLIQYYNGEERAKGNILERFSAQQFPDLHSELNLSSLELGDSALYFCASTKGLAGDIDTQYFGPGTRLTVL.

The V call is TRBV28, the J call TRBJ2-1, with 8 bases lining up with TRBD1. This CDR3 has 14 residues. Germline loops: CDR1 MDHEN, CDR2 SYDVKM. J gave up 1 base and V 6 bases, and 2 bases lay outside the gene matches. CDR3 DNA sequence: TGTGCCAGCAGACGGACAGGGTCCTACAATGAGCAGTTCTTC. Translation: CASRRTGSYNEQFF.

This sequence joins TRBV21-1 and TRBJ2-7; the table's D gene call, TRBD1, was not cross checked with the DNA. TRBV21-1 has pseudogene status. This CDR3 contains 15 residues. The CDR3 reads CASSKEAGVSYEQYF. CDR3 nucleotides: TGTGCCAGCAGCAAAGAGGCAGGGGTGAGCTACGAGCAGTACTTC.

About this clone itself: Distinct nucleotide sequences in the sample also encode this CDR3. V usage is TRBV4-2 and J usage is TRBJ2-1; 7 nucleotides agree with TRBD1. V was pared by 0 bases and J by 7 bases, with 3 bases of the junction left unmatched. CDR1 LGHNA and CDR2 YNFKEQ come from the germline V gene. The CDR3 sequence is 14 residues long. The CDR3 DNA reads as TGTGCCAGCAGCCAAGATATGACAGGGAATGAGCAGTTCTTC. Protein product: CASSQDMTGNEQFF.

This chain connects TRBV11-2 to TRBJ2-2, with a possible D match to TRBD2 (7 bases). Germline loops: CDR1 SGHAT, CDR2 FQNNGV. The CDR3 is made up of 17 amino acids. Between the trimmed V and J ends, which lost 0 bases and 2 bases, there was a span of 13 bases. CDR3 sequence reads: CASSLDRGGGNTGELFF. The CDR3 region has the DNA TGTGCCAGCAGCTTAGATAGGGGGGGCGGTAACACCGGGGAGCTGTTTTTT.

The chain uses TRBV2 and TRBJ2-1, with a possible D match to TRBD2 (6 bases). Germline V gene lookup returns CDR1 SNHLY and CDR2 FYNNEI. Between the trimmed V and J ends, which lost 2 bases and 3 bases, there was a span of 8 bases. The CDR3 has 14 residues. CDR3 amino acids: CASSELGLYNEQFF. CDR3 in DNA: TGTGCCAGCAGTGAATTGGGACTCTACAATGAGCAGTTCTTC.

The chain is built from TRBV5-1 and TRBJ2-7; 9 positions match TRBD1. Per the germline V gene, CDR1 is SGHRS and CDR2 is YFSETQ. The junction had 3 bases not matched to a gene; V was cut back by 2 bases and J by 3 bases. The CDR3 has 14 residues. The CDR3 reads CASSFADRGYEQYF. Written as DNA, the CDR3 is TGCGCCAGCAGCTTCGCGGACAGGGGCTACGAGCAGTACTTC.

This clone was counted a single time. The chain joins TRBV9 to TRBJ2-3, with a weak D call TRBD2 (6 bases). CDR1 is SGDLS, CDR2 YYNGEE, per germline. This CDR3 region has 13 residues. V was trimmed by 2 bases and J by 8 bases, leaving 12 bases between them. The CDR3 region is CASSVGVGGTQYF. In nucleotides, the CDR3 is TGTGCCAGCAGCGTTGGGGTGGGGGGTACGCAGTATTTT.

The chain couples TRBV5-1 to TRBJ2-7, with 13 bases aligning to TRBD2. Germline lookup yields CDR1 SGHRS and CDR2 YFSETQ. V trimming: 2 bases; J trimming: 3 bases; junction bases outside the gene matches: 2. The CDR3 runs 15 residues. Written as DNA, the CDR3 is TGCGCCAGCAGCTTAGGGACTAGCGGGGTCTACGAGCAGTACTTC. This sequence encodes CASSLGTSGVYEQYF.

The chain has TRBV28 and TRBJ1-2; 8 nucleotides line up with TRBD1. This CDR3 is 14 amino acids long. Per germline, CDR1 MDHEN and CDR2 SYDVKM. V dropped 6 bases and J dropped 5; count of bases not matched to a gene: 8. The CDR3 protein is CASRGTGRNYGYTF. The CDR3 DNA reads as TGTGCCAGCAGGGGGACAGGCCGGAATTATGGCTACACCTTC.

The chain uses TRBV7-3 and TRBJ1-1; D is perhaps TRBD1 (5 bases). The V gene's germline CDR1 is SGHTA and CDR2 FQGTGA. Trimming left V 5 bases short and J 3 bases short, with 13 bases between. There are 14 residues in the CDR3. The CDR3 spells CASSTQGGDTEAFF. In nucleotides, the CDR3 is TGTGCCAGCAGCACTCAGGGAGGGGACACTGAAGCTTTCTTT.